This T cell receptor (beta chain) was captured in a study of blood T cell repertoires in COVID-19. Germline V gene lookup returns CDR1 SGDLS and CDR2 YYNGEE. CDR3 length: 16 residues. V lost 3 bases and J 3 bases, leaving 13 bases between the germline ends. Profiled with immunoSEQ multiplex PCR; TCRdb holds only in-frame clones, not every one. The top ten clones hold about 6% of a sample with about 350,000 clones, about 87% of them seen once. The origin of this receptor is a woman aged 45 to 65 with COVID-19, enrolled during active disease. This rearrangement joins TRBV9 to TRBJ1-6; D is unclear. Input material: peripheral blood. The CDR3 spells CASSAQEGVYNSPLHF. CDR3 nucleotides: TGTGCCAGCAGCGCCCAAGAGGGAGTCTATAATTCACCCCTCCACTTT.